This T cell receptor (beta chain) comes out of a study of Graves' ophthalmopathy and Graves' hyperthyroidism. Notes on the study in general: Progression of ophthalmopathy was predicted by the model with roughly 71% sensitivity and around 72% specificity. The authors also found most expanded thyroid clonotypes above 0.001 frequency in blood.

This clonotype was seen ten or more times. Its antigen is as yet unknown. RNA transcripts were the template, and TCR beta CDR3 regions were amplified from them. In the first round, RT-PCR was carried out with HTBI primers, and a multiplex PCR formed the second round. TCRdb reprocessed the multiplex PCR reads with MiXCR, giving one entry per CDR3 protein. This repertoire shows approximately 150,000 distinct CDR3 sequences, just under 40% found once; its top ten account for roughly 8.9%. The CDR3 totals 11 residues. V was shortened by 5 bases and J by 3 bases, with 5 bases between the two germline ends. Pregnancy or lactation, uncontrolled infections and other autoimmune diseases were grounds for excluding patients.

This chain joins TRBV12-3 or TRBV12-4 and TRBJ2-7, with D hard to call. The clonotype comes from a man aged 25 to 40 with Graves' ophthalmopathy. The specimen sequenced was peripheral blood. CDR3 amino acids: CASSRNYEQYF. Here the CDR3 DNA reads TGTGCCAGCAGTCGCAACTACGAGCAGTACTTC.